The clone carrying this T cell receptor (beta chain) was detected only a few times. What it binds is unknown. This sample was taken from a study of blood T cells in healthy people across ages. Study outcomes and limitations: The unsorted PBMCs prevented any conclusive comparison of naive versus antigen-experienced cells. When one million T cells were used, diversity estimates were thought to be underestimates. Observed TCR beta diversity per million T cells went down as age went up. This fall followed a roughly linear course with age. Higher naive T cell percentage went strongly together with higher TCR beta diversity.

This CDR3 has 18 residues. The germline V gene encodes CDR1 SEHNR and CDR2 FQNEAQ (reference sequence). V was pared by 5 bases and J by 8 bases, with 17 bases of the junction left unmatched. A second PCR of roughly 7 to 11 cycles used a sample-barcoded 5' primer and a J-beta primer mix. Each CDR3 protein is one row after TCRdb ran MiXCR on the 5' RACE reads. Here the sample spans 540,000 or so distinct CDR3 sequences, roughly a quarter being singletons. V usage is TRBV7-9 and J usage is TRBJ1-4; 10 nucleotides agree with TRBD1. The sequence derives from a woman aged 70 to 79 in good health. Material for sequencing was blood. CDR3 nucleotide sequence: TGTGCCAGCAGCGCATACACCGGGACAGGGGATCGGGACGAAAAACTGTTTTTT. This translates into CASSAYTGTGDRDEKLFF.